This TCR beta chain was sequenced during a study of T cells after yellow fever vaccination. MiXCR, applied by TCRdb to the 5' RACE reads, yields one record per CDR3 protein. The table shows about 400,000 distinct CDR3 sequences, with more than 9% occurring only once. Germline CDR1 SGHTA, CDR2 FQGNSA. CDR3 length: 15 amino acids. Trimming removed 5 bases from V and 4 bases from J; junction bases left unmatched: 8. The sequences come from PBMCs, collected on the day of the first yellow fever vaccination. V usage is TRBV7-2 and J usage is TRBJ1-2, with TRBD1 identical over 9 bases. The TCR originated in a man between 18 and 29 years old who received the YFV17D yellow fever vaccine. The CDR3 DNA reads TGTGCCAGCAGCGCCCCGGGACAGGGTTTCTATGGCTACACCTTC. Its protein product is CASSAPGQGFYGYTF.